This TCR beta chain was identified in a study of vaccination effects on CD4 cells after COVID-19. Study-wide results and caveats: Marked clonal contraction was seen late after vaccination (in both infection- and vaccine-induced clones).

In the ViraFEST assay, antigen-specific CD4+ clonotypes were identified by expansion after peptide-pool stimulation. Following 10 days of culture, CD4+ T cells were isolated. Nobody among the vaccine recipients had prior SARS-CoV-2 infection (nucleocapsid antibodies were negative). Profiling relied on immunoSEQ multiplex PCR, and the TCRdb table lists in-frame clones only, not all of them. Here the sample spans 40,000 to 45,000 clones, approximately 70% being singletons. With regard to this clone: What it binds is unknown.

Germline loops: CDR1 LGHNA, CDR2 YNFKEQ. This CDR3 has 14 residues. V was shortened by 0 bases and J by 1 base, with 7 bases between the two germline ends. The clonotype comes from a human donor who received a COVID-19 vaccine. The specimen comprised CD4+ T cells from PBMCs cultured with HCoV-OC43 spike peptides, sampled before COVID-19 vaccination. Subset of the sample: HCoV-OC43 spike overlapping peptide pool stimulation. The chain joins TRBV4-2 to TRBJ2-7, with unresolved D. This chain's CDR3 is CASSQDRVSYEQYF. Written as DNA, the CDR3 is TGTGCCAGCAGCCAAGATAGGGTTTCCTACGAGCAGTACTTC.